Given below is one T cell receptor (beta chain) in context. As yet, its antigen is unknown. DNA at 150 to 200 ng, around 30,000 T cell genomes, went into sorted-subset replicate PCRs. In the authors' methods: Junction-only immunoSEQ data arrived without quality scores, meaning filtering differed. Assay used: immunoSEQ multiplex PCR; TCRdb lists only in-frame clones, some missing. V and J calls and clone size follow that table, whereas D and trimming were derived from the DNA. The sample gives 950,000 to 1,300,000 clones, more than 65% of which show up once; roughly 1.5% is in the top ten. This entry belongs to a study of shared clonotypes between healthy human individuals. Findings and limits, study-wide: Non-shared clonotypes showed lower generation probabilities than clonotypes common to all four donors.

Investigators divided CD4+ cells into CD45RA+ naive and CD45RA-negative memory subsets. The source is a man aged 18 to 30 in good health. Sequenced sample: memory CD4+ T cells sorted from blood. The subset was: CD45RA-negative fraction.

This chain's CDR3 is CASSPQGRPYEQYF. CDR3 nucleotides: TGTGCCAGCAGTCCCCAGGGGCGGCCTTACGAGCAGTACTTC. V and J are TRBV2 and TRBJ2-7; D possibly corresponds to TRBD1 (6 bases). Per the germline V gene, CDR1 is SNHLY and CDR2 is FYNNEI. The CDR3 consists of 14 residues. The ends were cut back, 5 bases at V and 4 bases at J, with 15 bases in the middle.